Below are 12 T cell receptor beta chains sequenced from a single sample in a study of blood T cells in healthy people across ages. The second PCR ran roughly 7 to 11 cycles with a sample-barcoded 5' primer and J-beta primers. Using its own MiXCR run on the 5' RACE reads, TCRdb lists one record per CDR3 protein. Among about 540,000 distinct CDR3 sequences, more than 20% were seen once, and the ten largest hold 8.5% to 9.5%. The same data also went into a second study, on T cells of mothers and their children.

Material: blood. The receptors come from a boy between 10 and 17 years old in good health.

About this clonotype: The CDR3 ends on some other residue instead of the conserved phenylalanine or tryptophan, so this is likely a read error. This chain joins TRBV7-9 and TRBJ2-1, with TRBD2 as a possible D gene (6 bases). Looked up from germline, CDR1 is SEHNR and CDR2 is FQNEAQ (reference sequence). The CDR3 extends over 15 amino acids. For the CDR3, the DNA is TGTGCCAGCAGCTTAGCCTACGGGACTTACAGTGAGCAGTTCTTA. It codes for CASSLAYGTYSEQFL.

This clonotype has a handful of counts. CDR3 protein: CASSLEGLSGNTIYF. Here the CDR3 DNA reads TGTGCCAGCAGCTTAGAGGGGTTGTCTGGAAACACCATATATTTT. The chain has TRBV7-2 and TRBJ1-3, with D possibly matching TRBD1 (5 bases). In germline, CDR1 is SGHTA, CDR2 FQGNSA. V shed 1 base and J shed 1 base, with 8 bases lying between them. The CDR3 contains 15 residues.

This clonotype was detected only a few times. Germline and junction disagree at one end, which may indicate a read error. The chain uses TRBV7-7 and TRBJ2-5, with unresolved D. The DNA matches TRBJ2-1 better at its end, which makes the J call doubtful. The CDR3 is made up of 13 amino acids. Germline CDR1 SSHAT, CDR2 FNYEAQ (reference sequence). CDR3 DNA sequence: TGTGCTAGCAGCCGCACCAGTGAGAATGAGCAGTTCTTC. Its translation: CASSRTSENEQFF.

The chain couples TRBV6-1 to TRBJ1-6; D not certain. Trimming cost V 6 bases and J 6 bases, with 15 bases left between them. The germline CDR1 and CDR2 sequences are MNHNS and SASEGT. This CDR3 comprises 15 residues. Here the CDR3 DNA reads TGTGCCAGCAGAGAATCCGGGATAATTAATTCACCCCTCCACTTT. Translation gives CASRESGIINSPLHF.

This clonotype occurred once. The chain uses TRBV27 and TRBJ2-7; 10 bases are shared with TRBD1. Germline CDR1 is MNHEY and CDR2 is SMNVEV (reference sequence). The CDR3 sequence is 14 residues long. Trimming removed 8 bases from V and 4 bases from J; junction bases left unmatched: 8. CDR3 in amino acids: CASRGQGYLYEQYF. CDR3 in DNA: TGTGCCAGCCGGGGACAGGGGTATTTATACGAGCAGTACTTC.

The chain uses TRBV25-1 and TRBJ2-3; 9 bases match TRBD2. With V trimmed by 2 bases and J by 0 bases, 9 bases remained unmatched. Germline V gene lookup returns CDR1 MGHDK and CDR2 SYGVNS. The CDR3 loop spans 18 amino acids. The CDR3 sequence: CASSERTSEFTSTDTQYF. Here the CDR3 DNA reads TGTGCCAGCAGTGAAAGGACTAGCGAATTCACTAGCACAGATACGCAGTATTTT. Full variable domain (missing parts from reference TRBV25-1 and TRBJ2-3): EADIYQTPRYLVIGTGKKITLECSQTMGHDKMYWYQQDPGMELHLIHYSYGVNSTEKGDLSSESTVSRIRTEHFPLTLESARPSHTSQYLCASSERTSEFTSTDTQYFGPGTRLTVL.

This clonotype was detected only a few times. This rearrangement joins TRBV5-1 to TRBJ1-1, with D possibly matching TRBD1 (6 bases). V gave up 7 bases and J gave up 3 bases, with 16 bases separating them. The CDR3 is 14 residues long. In germline, CDR1 is SGHRS, CDR2 YFSETQ. The CDR3 sequence: CASGWGQGYTEAFF. The CDR3 region has the DNA TGCGCCAGCGGGTGGGGACAAGGTTACACTGAAGCTTTCTTT. Complete variable domain (other parts from reference TRBV5-1 and TRBJ1-1): KAGVTQTPRYLIKTRGQQVTLSCSPISGHRSVSWYQQTPGQGLQFLFEYFSETQRNKGNFPGRFSGRQFSNSRSEMNVSTLELGDSALYLCASGWGQGYTEAFFGQGTRLTVV.

A note on this clonotype: A read error may account for a junction end that differs from germline. V and J are TRBV5-1 and TRBJ1-1; the D gene is possibly TRBD1 (5 bases). The CDR3 has 13 amino acids. Looked up from germline, CDR1 is SGHRS and CDR2 is YFSETQ. The CDR3 protein is CASSGRATTEALF. CDR3 bases: TGCGCCAGCAGCGGCAGGGCGACTACTGAAGCTCTCTTT.

With regard to this clonotype: At one end the junction does not follow the germline gene, possibly because of a read error. V and J are TRBV24-1 and TRBJ2-3, with no clear D. The CDR3 length is 13 residues. Germline-derived CDR1 and CDR2 are KGHDR and SFDVKD. The DNA for the CDR3 is TGTGCCACCAGTGATTCTGGGCTGGAGACCCAGTACTTT. Translation: CATSDSGLETQYF.

This chain uses TRBV6-1 with TRBJ1-4; D gene ambiguous. V lost 2 bases and J 5 bases, leaving 12 bases between the germline ends. The CDR3 is 15 residues long. The germline V gene encodes CDR1 MNHNS and CDR2 SASEGT. The CDR3 loop reads CASSEKGRGNEKLFF. The CDR3 DNA follows: TGTGCCAGCAGTGAAAAGGGAAGAGGGAATGAAAAACTGTTTTTT.

The table lists this clonotype with a few counts. The chain joins TRBV4-1 to TRBJ2-7, with TRBD2 matching 13 bases. CDR3 length: 17 amino acids. V was clipped by 1 base and J by 2 bases; unmatched bases: 5. Looked up from germline, CDR1 is MGHRA and CDR2 is YSYEKL. The CDR3 DNA reads as TGCGCCAGCAGCCAAGTTGCCACTAGCGGGAGGGCCTACGAGCAGTACTTC. This encodes CASSQVATSGRAYEQYF.

The chain is built from TRBV10-3 and TRBJ2-7; 8 bases map to TRBD1. There are 14 residues in the CDR3. J was trimmed by 3 bases and V by 2 bases; bases with no gene match: 3. CDR1 is ENHRY and CDR2 is SYGVKD in the germline V gene. The CDR3 loop reads CAISEVGQGYEQYF. The CDR3 DNA reads as TGTGCCATCAGTGAGGTCGGACAGGGCTACGAGCAGTACTTC.